A single sample is the source of the 25 T cell receptor beta chains below, sequenced in a study of T cell repertoires in cytomegalovirus infection. TCRdb re-called the reads through MiXCR, storing one row per CDR3 protein. The table has about 320,000 distinct CDR3 sequences, over 7.5% seen once. Material: PBMCs. The receptors were gathered from a human donor in good health (CMV status not recorded). Some clones in this sample may be carry-over from other donors' samples.

This clonotype has a count of ten or more. This chain links TRBV24-1 with TRBJ1-4, with D unclear. The CDR3 consists of 13 residues. Germline-derived CDR1 and CDR2 are KGHDR and SFDVKD. Trimming took 4 bases from V and 4 from J, leaving 6 bases between them. The CDR3 reads CATSDWDNEKLFF. In DNA form, the CDR3 reads TGTGCCACCAGTGACTGGGATAATGAAAAACTGTTTTTT.

The V call is TRBV11-3, the J call TRBJ2-5; perhaps D is TRBD1 or TRBD2 (6 bases each). Germline V lookup: CDR1 SGHNT, CDR2 YENEEA. Trimming cost V 10 bases and J 4 bases, with 25 bases left between them. The CDR3 length is 16 residues. CDR3: CANMSPRGTILETQYF. CDR3 bases: TGTGCCAACATGAGCCCACGCGGGACAATTTTAGAGACCCAGTACTTC.

This clonotype was detected ten times or more. This CDR3 is CASSEREAPYSNQPQHF. CDR3 sequence (DNA): TGTGCCAGCAGTGAACGCGAAGCCCCATATAGCAATCAGCCCCAGCATTTT. The rearrangement joins TRBV6-1 to TRBJ1-5; D unclear. CDR1 is MNHNS, CDR2 SASEGT, per germline. The ends were cut back, 2 bases at V and 0 bases at J, with 14 bases in the middle. The CDR3 covers 17 residues.

With respect to this clonotype: No conserved phenylalanine or tryptophan ends this CDR3, so it is likely a read error. The J gene is TRBJ2-3, the V gene TRBV12-3 or TRBV12-4; TRBD2 agrees at 8 bases. With V trimmed by 5 bases and J by 0 bases, 4 bases remained unmatched. This CDR3 is 15 amino acids long. CDR3 amino acids: CASSDSGGSTDTQYI. The DNA for the CDR3 is TGTGCCAGCAGTGACAGCGGGGGAAGCACAGATACGCAGTATATT.

This clonotype was picked up many times. The rearrangement uses TRBV20-1 and TRBJ1-1, with D perhaps TRBD1 (5 bases). This CDR3 contains 12 residues. V was pared by 4 bases and J by 7 bases, with 13 bases between. Germline values: CDR1 DFQATT, CDR2 SNEGSKA (reference sequence). This chain's CDR3 is CSATPRDLEAFF. Here the CDR3 DNA reads TGCAGTGCTACCCCCCGGGACCTTGAAGCTTTCTTT.

J is TRBJ2-1 and V is TRBV9; 7 bases map to TRBD2. The V segment lost 4 bases and the J segment 2 bases; nucleotides outside the gene matches: 9. There are 16 residues in the CDR3. Germline assignment: CDR1 SGDLS and CDR2 YYNGEE. CDR3 in amino acids: CASSPTTGGAYNEQFF. As DNA, the CDR3 is TGTGCCAGCAGCCCCACGACTGGGGGGGCCTACAATGAGCAGTTCTTC. The variable domain in full, with the rest retrieved from reference TRBV9 and TRBJ2-1, is DSGVTQTPKHLITATGQRVTLRCSPRSGDLSVYWYQQSLDQGLQFLIQYYNGEERAKGNILERFSAQQFPDLHSELNLSSLELGDSALYFCASSPTTGGAYNEQFFGPGTRLTVL.

This clonotype was counted a few times. Relative to the germline gene, one junction end is altered; a read error may explain this. In nucleotides, the CDR3 is TGCGCCAGCAGTGAGACAGGGCGTCCCTACAATGAGCAGTTCTTC. It codes for CASSETGRPYNEQFF. The V gene is TRBV11-2, the J gene TRBJ2-1; 7 bases align to TRBD1. The CDR3 extends over 15 amino acids. Germline V gene lookup returns CDR1 SGHAT and CDR2 FQNNGV. Looking up the rest from reference TRBV11-2 and TRBJ2-1 gives the full variable domain: EAGVAQSPRYKIIEKRQSVAFWCNPISGHATLYWYQQILGQGPKLLIQFQNNGVVDDSQLPKDRFSAERLKGVDSTLKIQPAKLEDSAVYLCASSETGRPYNEQFFGPGTRLTVL.

Comments on this clonotype: A much larger clone is a single base away; this may be a read error. The chain has TRBV12-3 or TRBV12-4 and TRBJ1-4; D might be TRBD1 (6 bases). The CDR3 has 15 amino acids. CDR3 coding DNA: TGTGCCAGCAGTTTCCGGACAGCCTCTAATGGAAAACTGTTTTTT. It encodes CASSFRTASNGKLFF.

The chain joins TRBV7-9 to TRBJ2-7, with D tentatively TRBD2 (6 bases). V lost 0 bases, J lost 5 bases, and 11 bases lay in between. The CDR3 totals 14 residues. In germline, CDR1 is SEHNR, CDR2 FQNEAQ (reference sequence). The CDR3, as DNA: TGTGCCAGCAGCTTAGCGGGAGGCCCCCACGAGCAGTACTTC. Amino acid sequence: CASSLAGGPHEQYF.

This clonotype has only a few counts. The chain uses TRBV7-9 and TRBJ2-1, with D tentatively TRBD2 (5 bases). Between the trimmed V and J ends, which lost 3 bases and 8 bases, there was a span of 8 bases. CDR1 is SEHNR and CDR2 is FQNEAQ in the germline V gene (reference sequence). The CDR3 is made up of 12 amino acids. The DNA of the CDR3 is TGTGCCAGCAGCTTTGATAGCGATGAGCAGTTCTTC. This encodes CASSFDSDEQFF.

This clonotype was detected only a few times. The V call is TRBV7-2, the J call TRBJ1-3; perhaps TRBD1 as D (5 bases). Germline lookup yields CDR1 SGHTA and CDR2 FQGNSA. V shed 1 base and J shed 2 bases, with 9 bases lying between them. The CDR3 is 15 amino acids. In DNA, the CDR3 is TGTGCCAGCAGCTTAGGACCGGGACCTGGAAACACCATATATTTT. This encodes CASSLGPGPGNTIYF.

This clonotype was picked up a small number of times. The chain uses TRBV2 and TRBJ1-1; D is unresolved. Germline CDR1 reads SNHLY; CDR2 reads FYNNEI. The CDR3 sequence is 12 residues long. Trimming removed 7 bases at V and 4 bases at J, with 10 bases between. The CDR3 bases are TGTGCCAGCATCCGACGGGGCACTGAAGCTTTCTTT. It encodes CASIRRGTEAFF.

The chain uses TRBV4-3 and TRBJ1-5, with D uncertain. The CDR3 consists of 15 residues. Trimming left V 8 bases short and J 2 bases short, with 16 bases between. Germline CDR1 reads LGHNA; CDR2 reads YSLEER. This CDR3 reads CASQAGLEGNQPQHF. CDR3 DNA: TGCGCCAGCCAAGCCGGGCTCGAGGGCAATCAGCCCCAGCATTTT.

There are a few counts of this clonotype. The rearrangement uses TRBV12-3 or TRBV12-4 and TRBJ2-3, with a possible D match to TRBD1 (6 bases). This CDR3 is 14 amino acids long. The ends were cut back, 5 bases at V and 2 bases at J, with 11 bases in the middle. The CDR3 is CASSRGHSTDTQYF. DNA of the CDR3: TGTGCCAGCAGTAGGGGACATTCCACAGATACGCAGTATTTT.

This clonotype came up many times. The chain links TRBV3-1 to TRBJ1-1, with 7 positions matching TRBD1. J lost 5 bases, V lost 2 bases, and 8 bases had no gene match. The CDR3 length is 15 residues. Germline assignment: CDR1 LGHDT and CDR2 YNNKEL (reference sequence). DNA for the CDR3: TGTGCCAGCAGCCAATGGTCAGGGGGAGAAACTGAAGCTTTCTTT. It yields the protein CASSQWSGGETEAFF.

There are a few counts of this clonotype. The chain employs TRBV10-3 and TRBJ2-7; possible D gene TRBD1, 7 bases. Germline loops: CDR1 ENHRY, CDR2 SYGVKD. This CDR3 spans 14 amino acids. Trimming took off 3 bases at V and 3 bases at J, with 12 bases between the two ends. The DNA of the CDR3 is TGTGCCATCAGTGAACCGGGGGACAGCTACGAGCAGTACTTC. Translation gives CAISEPGDSYEQYF.

The genes are TRBV7-2 and TRBJ1-5, with a weak D call TRBD1 (6 bases). CDR3 length: 15 amino acids. CDR1 is SGHTA and CDR2 is FQGNSA in the germline V gene. Trimming left V 5 bases short and J 0 bases short, with 11 bases between. CDR3 nucleotide sequence: TGTGCCAGCAGCCAGGACAGATATAGCAATCAGCCCCAGCATTTT. It translates to CASSQDRYSNQPQHF.

The rearrangement joins TRBV12-5 to TRBJ2-1; either TRBD1 or TRBD2 may supply D (5 bases each). The CDR3 is made up of 14 amino acids. Per germline, CDR1 LGHNT and CDR2 FRNRAP. V was clipped by 5 bases and J by 4 bases, with 12 bases between them. The CDR3 reads CASGGDGRYNEQFF. The CDR3 region has the DNA TGTGCTAGTGGTGGGGACGGCCGTTACAATGAGCAGTTCTTC. The whole variable domain, filled in from reference TRBV12-5 and TRBJ2-1, reads DARVTQTPRHKVTEMGQEVTMRCQPILGHNTVFWYRQTMMQGLELLAYFRNRAPLDDSGMPKDRFSAEMPDATLATLKIQPSEPRDSAVYFCASGGDGRYNEQFFGPGTRLTVL.

In this sample, this clonotype turned up many times. The chain carries TRBV5-5 and TRBJ2-7; 12 positions agree with TRBD2. Germline V gene sequence: CDR1 SGHKS, CDR2 YYEKEE (reference sequence). With 5 bases clipped from V and 3 bases from J, the junction kept 12 bases outside the gene matches. The CDR3 length is 17 residues. The CDR3 protein is CASSQNQGLAGNYEQYF. As DNA, the CDR3 is TGTGCCAGCAGTCAAAACCAGGGACTAGCGGGTAACTACGAGCAGTACTTC.

The chain links TRBV7-4 to TRBJ1-2; unclear D gene. The CDR3 covers 11 residues. Germline V gene data show CDR1 as SGHVT and CDR2 as SQSDAQ. V was trimmed by 6 bases and J by 5 bases, leaving 7 bases between them. The CDR3 loop reads CASSPPYGYTF. The DNA for the CDR3 is TGTGCCAGCAGTCCCCCATATGGCTACACCTTC.

The chain uses TRBV7-3 and TRBJ2-7; D is perhaps TRBD1 (7 bases). Trimming pared 4 bases from V and 1 base from J, leaving 17 bases between. Germline CDR1 SGHTA, CDR2 FQGTGA. CDR3 length: 16 amino acids. The CDR3 region is CASSYPDRDFSYEQYF. In DNA form, the CDR3 reads TGTGCCAGCAGCTACCCTGACAGGGACTTTTCCTACGAGCAGTACTTC.

This clonotype was counted only a few times. The chain employs TRBV19 and TRBJ1-2; no clear D gene. Per the germline V gene, CDR1 is LNHDA and CDR2 is SQIVND (reference sequence). V lost 7 bases and J lost 2, with 14 bases in between. The CDR3 contains 14 residues. CDR3 DNA sequence: TGTGCCAGTACCCCCGAGGTACGGAACTATGGCTACACCTTC. Residues: CASTPEVRNYGYTF.

This clonotype was seen repeatedly, ten times or more. The rearrangement uses TRBV7-2 and TRBJ2-7, with 10 nucleotides matching TRBD1. V shed 5 bases, J shed 2 bases, and the junction held 6 bases outside the gene matches. The germline V gene has CDR1 SGHTA and CDR2 FQGNSA. The CDR3 has 15 residues. The CDR3 is CASSPAGTGAYEQYF. The CDR3 nucleotides read TGTGCCAGCAGCCCAGCGGGGACAGGGGCCTACGAGCAGTACTTC.

Ten or more counts support this clonotype. The chain couples TRBV19 to TRBJ1-1, with D perhaps matching TRBD1 (6 bases). This CDR3 region has 15 residues. The V gene's germline CDR1 is LNHDA and CDR2 SQIVND (reference sequence). Trimming removed 5 bases from V and 0 bases from J, with 13 bases in between. The CDR3 loop is CASSPWTDMNTEAFF. As DNA, the CDR3 is TGTGCCAGTAGTCCCTGGACAGACATGAACACTGAAGCTTTCTTT. The full variable domain, in which reference TRBV19 and TRBJ1-1 provide the parts outside the CDR3, is DGGITQSPKYLFRKEGQNVTLSCEQNLNHDAMYWYRQDPGQGLRLIYYSQIVNDFQKGDIAEGYSVSREKKESFPLTVTSAQKNPTAFYLCASSPWTDMNTEAFFGQGTRLTVV.

In its sample, this clonotype was seen many times. The chain links TRBV7-3 to TRBJ2-1; no clear D. With 0 bases removed from V and 4 bases from J, the gap between germline ends came to 10 bases. There are 15 residues in the CDR3. Per germline, CDR1 SGHTA and CDR2 FQGTGA. The CDR3 nucleotides are TGTGCCAGCAGCTTAACAGGGTTCGGGTACAATGAGCAGTTCTTC. Protein sequence: CASSLTGFGYNEQFF.